Reported below is one TCR beta chain. The target antigen is unknown. Trimming took 6 bases from V and 7 from J; bases not matched to a gene: 7. The CDR3 runs 15 residues. The record originates from a study of T cell repertoires in cytomegalovirus infection. On the study more broadly: Through public TCR beta signatures, both CMV infection and matching HLA type were indicated.

TCRdb passed the reads through MiXCR, listing each CDR3 protein once. Of 150,000 to 200,000 distinct CDR3 sequences detected, roughly 28% appear once; the ten largest clones hold under 35%. Findings of the study overall: Ex vivo, HLA-C-restricted CMV-specific TCR beta clonotypes prevailed over the rest of the response. Using cumulative public TCR beta family frequency, the authors identified those who carried CMV together with the relevant HLA.

The origin of this receptor is a human donor in good health (CMV status not recorded). Some clones in this sample may be carry-over from other donors' samples. The sequenced material came from PBMCs. The chain joins TRBV12-3 or TRBV12-4 to TRBJ1-6; 9 nucleotides align to TRBD1. The CDR3 DNA reads TGTGCCAGCAGACTGACAGGACAGGGGAATTCACCCCTCCACTTT. As protein: CASRLTGQGNSPLHF.